These T cell receptor beta chains were read from a single sample in a study of T cell responses to AZD1222 COVID-19 vaccine. TCRdb's copy holds only in-frame clones and misses some; the assay was immunoSEQ multiplex PCR. The sample carries 130,000 to 150,000 clones, roughly 92% recorded once. The sequenced sample was peripheral blood, obtained on day 0 of AZD1222 vaccination. The receptors were sampled from an adult in good health. Each CDR3 is given without its conserved first and last residue. Each record gives: J gene, V gene, CDR3 protein.

J: TRBJ1-2; V: TRBV5-5; CDR3: ASSWSSTSRYGYT
J: TRBJ1-2; V: TRBV2; CDR3: ASTENGQAYGYT
J: TRBJ1-1; V: TRBV18; CDR3: ASSLLTGTGTEAF
J: TRBJ2-7; V: TRBV28; CDR3: ASSFQGQGHEQY
J: TRBJ2-1; V: TRBV3-1/TRBV3-2; CDR3: ASSRSSGVHNEQF
J: TRBJ1-4; V: TRBV5-1; CDR3: ASSLERPANEKLF
J: TRBJ2-7; V: TRBV4-1; CDR3: ASSRTRTTYEQY
J: TRBJ2-1; V: TRBV2; CDR3: ARSAGSGYNEQF
J: TRBJ2-1; V: TRBV3-1/TRBV3-2; CDR3: ASRLGLNNEQF
J: TRBJ2-1; V: TRBV5-1; CDR3: ASSFGGGSYNEQF
J: TRBJ2-1; V: TRBV7-9; CDR3: ASSLGPYNEQF
J: TRBJ1-3; V: TRBV30; CDR3: AWSRAGSSGNTIY
J: TRBJ2-1; V: TRBV7-9; CDR3: ASSLVVRNEQF
J: TRBJ2-6; V: TRBV9; CDR3: ASTTYSGANVLT
J: TRBJ2-7; V: TRBV7-9; CDR3: ASSLGTYEQY
J: TRBJ1-2; V: TRBV2; CDR3: ASRSQGPDGYT
J: TRBJ1-1; V: TRBV27; CDR3: ASSLIARGNEAF
J: TRBJ1-4; V: TRBV6-1; CDR3: ASSEGTGVEKLF
J: TRBJ1-2; V: TRBV29-1; CDR3: SVEDTGVSYGYT
J: TRBJ2-7; V: TRBV19; CDR3: AGLRDYEQY
J: TRBJ1-2; V: TRBV4-1; CDR3: ASSRYAGTVIYGYT
J: TRBJ2-6; V: TRBV19; CDR3: ASSLGRGSDSGANVLT
J: TRBJ1-3; V: TRBV28; CDR3: ASSLYRGAENTIY
J: TRBJ2-7; V: TRBV27; CDR3: ASSLRQFSYEQY
J: TRBJ2-5; V: TRBV28; CDR3: ASKGLALNRDQETQY
J: TRBJ2-1; V: TRBV5-1; CDR3: ASSLAQPSDEQF
J: TRBJ1-1; V: TRBV20-1; CDR3: SASTGRDTEAF
J: TRBJ2-1; V: TRBV15; CDR3: ATSRGTGTGVHNEQF
J: TRBJ2-1; V: TRBV7-9; CDR3: ASSSGVVDEQF
J: TRBJ2-7; V: TRBV15; CDR3: ATSPRDTTYEQY
J: TRBJ2-7; V: TRBV30; CDR3: AWRKRESSQY
J: TRBJ1-5; V: TRBV6-5; CDR3: ASSPDRGSNQPQH
J: TRBJ1-2; V: TRBV5-4; CDR3: ASSLALQDRLNYGYT
J: TRBJ1-1; V: TRBV5-1; CDR3: ASSLGYGRVNTEAF
J: TRBJ2-7; V: TRBV6-2/TRBV6-3; CDR3: ASSYSIFSGGPDYEQY
J: TRBJ2-7; V: TRBV11-2; CDR3: ASSLGVSGEISYEQY
J: TRBJ2-1; V: TRBV6-4; CDR3: ASSDSGLAGDGGEQF
J: TRBJ2-1; V: TRBV6-6; CDR3: ATAPGKAYNEQF
J: TRBJ1-1; V: TRBV5-1; CDR3: ASSLTGGMNTEAF
J: TRBJ1-4; V: TRBV7-9; CDR3: ASSPSGQGEKLF
J: TRBJ2-7; V: TRBV5-5; CDR3: ASSFPARAPYEQY
J: TRBJ1-5; V: TRBV19; CDR3: ASSTQGLVNQPQH
J: TRBJ2-1; V: TRBV3-1/TRBV3-2; CDR3: ASSQDTAGENEQF
J: TRBJ1-2; V: TRBV4-1; CDR3: ASSQGGSYGYGYT
J: TRBJ1-4; V: TRBV10-3; CDR3: AISQGQGSTNEKLF
J: TRBJ2-7; V: TRBV11-1; CDR3: ASSFHRDSYEQY